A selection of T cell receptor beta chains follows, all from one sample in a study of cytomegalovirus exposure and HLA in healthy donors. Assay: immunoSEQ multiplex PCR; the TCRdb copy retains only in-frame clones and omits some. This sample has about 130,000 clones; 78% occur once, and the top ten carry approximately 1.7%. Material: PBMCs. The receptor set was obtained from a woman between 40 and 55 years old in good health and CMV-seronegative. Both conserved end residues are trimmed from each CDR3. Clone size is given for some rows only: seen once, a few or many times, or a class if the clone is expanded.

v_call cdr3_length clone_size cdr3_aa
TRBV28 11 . ASSLQGHYEQY
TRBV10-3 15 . AISAGTSGGPTDTQY
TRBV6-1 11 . ASRDMGNSPLH
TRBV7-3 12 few ASSLGAGSDEQY
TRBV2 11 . ASSALAGGEQF
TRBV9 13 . ASRTQGKSYNEQF
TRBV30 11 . ALRGIAKNIQY
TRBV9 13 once ASSFRDREFETQY
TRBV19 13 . ASSGAKRGTDTQY
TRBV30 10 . AWLTGPYGYT
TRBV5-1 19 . ASSLTTAASGLGVVKNIQY
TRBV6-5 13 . ASSYAGDSNYGYT
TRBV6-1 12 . ASRRTSGGYEQF
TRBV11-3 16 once ASSSGLAGPSTMNEQF
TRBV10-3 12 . AIAERGRTDTQY
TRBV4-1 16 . ASSQEGRETVTSYEQY
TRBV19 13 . ASHPPGQGWYGYT
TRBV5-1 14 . ASSLVAASSGNTTY
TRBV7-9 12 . ASSLRTSSDTQY
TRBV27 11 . ASSLARQETQY
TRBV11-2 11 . ASSLDLGRPQH
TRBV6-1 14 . ASSELWRVAGNTIY
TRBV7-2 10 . ASSFRYNEQF
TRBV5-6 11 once ASSLFVAETQY
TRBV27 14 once ASSLSWGEYTDTQY
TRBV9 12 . ASSPDRWISGYT
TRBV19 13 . ASSADRSSGNTIY
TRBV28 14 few ASSAATSATTGELF
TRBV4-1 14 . ASSQSGTRFPGELF
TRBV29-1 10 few SGRDSKETQY
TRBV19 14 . ASSPLRQAFNEKLF
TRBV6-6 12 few ASSLAGGGQPQH
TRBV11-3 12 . ASSLTAGGTEAF
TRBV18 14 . ASSPGTGGLRETQY
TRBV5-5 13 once ASSLWKTANTEAF
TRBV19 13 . ASSAVDRAAYEQY
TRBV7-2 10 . ASSPGLSEQY
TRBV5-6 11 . ASSETGGTEAF
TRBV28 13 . ASSRAWDRDYEQY
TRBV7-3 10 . ASRPTGGELF
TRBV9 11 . ASSPDRNYGYT
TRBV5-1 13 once ASSLAGETGYGYT
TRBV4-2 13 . ASSPRGELKETQY
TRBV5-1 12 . ASSPGQGVQPQH
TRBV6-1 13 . ASSEKLFKPHEQY
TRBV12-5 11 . ATVRGLANPQH
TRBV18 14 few ASSPQTGSANYGYT
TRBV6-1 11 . ASSEDRGRGYT
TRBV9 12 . ASSTQGVTDTQY
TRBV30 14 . AWRARTGGGKNTIY
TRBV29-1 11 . SVEGEAGETQY
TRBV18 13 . ASSPPLGGTGELF
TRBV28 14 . ASSSPDRAGSYEQY
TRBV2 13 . ASSEGRGGRKEQF
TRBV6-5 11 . ASSRSNDQPQH
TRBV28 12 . ASSLSSGNYGYT
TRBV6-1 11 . ASSELGEDTQY